This entry concerns a single T cell receptor beta chain. This entry is derived from a study of blood T cell repertoires in COVID-19. Trimming took 0 bases from V and 5 from J, leaving 22 bases between them. Looked up from germline, CDR1 is MNHNS and CDR2 is SASEGT. The CDR3 runs to 19 residues. This table comes from immunoSEQ multiplex PCR, and its TCRdb copy is limited to in-frame clones, with some not included. The sample includes about 71,000 clones, about 80% of them seen just once. The TCR originated in a man aged 25-45 years with COVID-19, enrolled during active disease. The J gene is TRBJ1-4, the V gene TRBV6-1, with a possible D match to TRBD1 (6 bases). Sequencing was performed on peripheral blood. The DNA of the CDR3 is TGTGCCAGCAGTGAAGCCTTCGCAGGGAGTTCGGGGGGCAATGAAAAACTGTTTTTT. Translation: CASSEAFAGSSGGNEKLFF.